A single T cell receptor beta chain is shown here with its context. This specimen comes from a study of blood T cells in healthy people across ages. V was clipped by 1 base and J by 3 bases, with 1 base between them. Germline loops: CDR1 LNHNV, CDR2 YYDKDF (reference sequence). This CDR3 has 12 amino acids. Using a J-beta primer mix together with a sample-barcoded 5' primer, a second PCR was run for 7 to 11 cycles. From the 5' RACE reads, TCRdb called clonotypes with MiXCR, one entry per CDR3 protein. The sample yields 1.5 million to 2 million distinct CDR3 sequences, around half seen once. This sequence was found in a woman between 35 and 50 years old in good health. Sequencing was done on a sample of blood. V usage is TRBV15 and J usage is TRBJ1-5; D gene ambiguous. CDR3 DNA sequence: TGTGCCACCAGCAGAGCCAATCAGCCCCAGCATTTT. This codes for CATSRANQPQHF.